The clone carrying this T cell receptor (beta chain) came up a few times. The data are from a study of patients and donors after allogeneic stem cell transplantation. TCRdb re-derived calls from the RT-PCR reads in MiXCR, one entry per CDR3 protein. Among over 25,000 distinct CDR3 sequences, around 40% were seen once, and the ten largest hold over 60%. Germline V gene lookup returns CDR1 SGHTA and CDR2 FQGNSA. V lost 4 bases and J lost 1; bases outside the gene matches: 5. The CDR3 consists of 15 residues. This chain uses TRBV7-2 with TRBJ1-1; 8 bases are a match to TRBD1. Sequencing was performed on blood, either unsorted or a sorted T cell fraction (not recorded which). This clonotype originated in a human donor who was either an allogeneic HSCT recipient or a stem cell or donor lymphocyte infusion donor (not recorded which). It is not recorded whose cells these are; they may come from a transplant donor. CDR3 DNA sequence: TGTGCCAGCAGCTCCCTAGGGACAGGGAACACTGAAGCTTTCTTT. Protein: CASSSLGTGNTEAFF.